This T cell receptor beta chain was documented in a study of beta chain features in type 1 diabetes. Across the whole study: Comparable age, gender and cell yields were observed in patients relative to healthy donors.

Staining for CD45RO/CCR7/CD25/CD127/CD95/CD27 allowed sorting of CD4+ naive, central memory, regulatory and stem cell-like memory cells. Since all of the isolated RNA was reverse transcribed, expressed TCRB transcripts were what got sequenced. Clones were read by immunoSEQ multiplex PCR, and TCRdb kept only the in-frame ones, dropping some. The sample has approximately 260,000 clones; just over 20% are singletons. Overall study results and limits: In all four CD4+ subsets, TCRB CDR3 length was significantly, moderately reduced in type 1 diabetes. The study found fewer insertions and more deletions at VDJ junctions in type 1 diabetes patients.

About this clone: Antigen: not known.

Trimming removed 6 bases at V and 6 bases at J, with 13 bases between. Germline V gene sequence: CDR1 MNHEY, CDR2 SMNVEV (reference sequence). CDR3 length equals 13 residues. The sample consisted of naive CD4+ T cells from blood. This receptor was taken from a woman between 40 and 55 years old with type 1 diabetes. V is TRBV27 and J is TRBJ2-3; D unresolved. CDR3 in DNA: TGTGCCAGCAGGCCTGTGTGGGCGGATACGCAGTATTTT. Protein product: CASRPVWADTQYF.